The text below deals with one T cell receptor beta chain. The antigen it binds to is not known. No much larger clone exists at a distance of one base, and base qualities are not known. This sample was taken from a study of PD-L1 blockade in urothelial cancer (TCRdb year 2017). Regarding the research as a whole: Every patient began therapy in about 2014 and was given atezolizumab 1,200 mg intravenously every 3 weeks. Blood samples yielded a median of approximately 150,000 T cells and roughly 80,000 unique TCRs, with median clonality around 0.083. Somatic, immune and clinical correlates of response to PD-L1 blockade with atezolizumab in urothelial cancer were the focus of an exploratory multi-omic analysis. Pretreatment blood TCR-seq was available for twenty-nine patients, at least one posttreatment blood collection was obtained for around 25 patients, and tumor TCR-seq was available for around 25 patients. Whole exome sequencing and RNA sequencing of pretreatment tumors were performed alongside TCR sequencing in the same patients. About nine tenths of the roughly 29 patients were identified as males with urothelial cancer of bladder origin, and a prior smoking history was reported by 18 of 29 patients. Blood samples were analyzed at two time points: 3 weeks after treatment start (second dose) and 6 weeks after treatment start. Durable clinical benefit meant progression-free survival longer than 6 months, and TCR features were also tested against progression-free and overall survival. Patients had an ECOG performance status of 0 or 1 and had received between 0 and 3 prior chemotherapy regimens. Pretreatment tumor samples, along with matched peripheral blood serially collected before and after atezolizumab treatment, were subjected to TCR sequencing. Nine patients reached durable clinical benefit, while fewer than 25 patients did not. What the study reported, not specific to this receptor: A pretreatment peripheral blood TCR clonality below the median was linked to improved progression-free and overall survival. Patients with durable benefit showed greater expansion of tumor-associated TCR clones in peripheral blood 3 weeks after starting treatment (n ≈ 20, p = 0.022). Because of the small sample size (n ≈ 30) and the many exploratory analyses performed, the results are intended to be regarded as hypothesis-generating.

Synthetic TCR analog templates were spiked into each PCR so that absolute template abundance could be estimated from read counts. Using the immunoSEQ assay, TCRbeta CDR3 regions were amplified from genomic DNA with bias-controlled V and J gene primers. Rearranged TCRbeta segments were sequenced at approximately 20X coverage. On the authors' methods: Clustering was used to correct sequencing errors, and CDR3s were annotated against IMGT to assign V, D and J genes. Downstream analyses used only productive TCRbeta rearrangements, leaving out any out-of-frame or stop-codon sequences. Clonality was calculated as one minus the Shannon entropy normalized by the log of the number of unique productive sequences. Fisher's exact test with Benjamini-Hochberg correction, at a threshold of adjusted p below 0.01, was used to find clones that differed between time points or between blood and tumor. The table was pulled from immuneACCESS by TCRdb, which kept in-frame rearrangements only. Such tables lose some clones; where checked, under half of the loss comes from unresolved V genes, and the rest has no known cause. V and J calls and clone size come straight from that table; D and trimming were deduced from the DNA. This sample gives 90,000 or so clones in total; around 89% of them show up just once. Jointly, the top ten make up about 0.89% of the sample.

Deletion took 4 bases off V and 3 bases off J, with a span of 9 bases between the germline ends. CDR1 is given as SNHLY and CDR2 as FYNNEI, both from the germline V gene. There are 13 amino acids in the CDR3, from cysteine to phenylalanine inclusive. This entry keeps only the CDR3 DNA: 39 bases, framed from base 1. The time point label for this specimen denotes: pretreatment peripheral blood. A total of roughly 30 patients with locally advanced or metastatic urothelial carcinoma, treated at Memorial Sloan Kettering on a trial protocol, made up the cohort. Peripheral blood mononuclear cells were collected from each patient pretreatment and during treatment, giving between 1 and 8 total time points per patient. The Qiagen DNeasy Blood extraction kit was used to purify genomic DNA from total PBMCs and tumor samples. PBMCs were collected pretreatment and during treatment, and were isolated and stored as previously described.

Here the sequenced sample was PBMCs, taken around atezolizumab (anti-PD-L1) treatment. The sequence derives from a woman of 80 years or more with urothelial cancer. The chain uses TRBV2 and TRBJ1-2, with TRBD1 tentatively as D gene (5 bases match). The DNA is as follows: TGTGCCAGCAGTGCGCAGGGCGACTATGGCTACACCTTC. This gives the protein CASSAQGDYGYTF.